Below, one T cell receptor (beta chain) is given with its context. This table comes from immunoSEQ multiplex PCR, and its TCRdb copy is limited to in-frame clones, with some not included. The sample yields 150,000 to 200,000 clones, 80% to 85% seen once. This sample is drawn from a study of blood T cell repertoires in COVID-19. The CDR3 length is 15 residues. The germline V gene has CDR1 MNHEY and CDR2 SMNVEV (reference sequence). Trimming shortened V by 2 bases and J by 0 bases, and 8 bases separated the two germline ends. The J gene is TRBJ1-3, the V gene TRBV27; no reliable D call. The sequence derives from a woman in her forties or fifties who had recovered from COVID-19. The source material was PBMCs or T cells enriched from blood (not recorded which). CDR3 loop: CASSLTHGSGNTIYF. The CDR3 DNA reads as TGTGCCAGCAGTTTAACCCACGGCTCTGGAAACACCATATATTTT.